The 30 T cell receptor beta chains reported below all come from one sample, sequenced in a study of identical twins. Using its own MiXCR run on the 5' RACE reads, TCRdb lists one record per CDR3 protein. The sample carries about 210,000 distinct CDR3 sequences, around a tenth recorded once. The sample consisted of memory (CD45RO+) T cells sorted from blood. All receptors come from a woman aged 18-29 years in good health.

J is TRBJ2-3 and V is TRBV10-3; TRBD2 aligns across 12 bases. J lost 3 bases, V lost 5 bases, and 9 bases had no gene match. This CDR3 is built from 17 residues. Germline CDR1 ENHRY, CDR2 SYGVKD. The CDR3 sequence: CAISFPKGLAGTDTQYF. DNA of the CDR3: TGTGCCATCAGTTTTCCCAAAGGACTAGCGGGGACAGATACGCAGTATTTT.

This clonotype was seen only a few times. The V gene is TRBV30, the J gene TRBJ2-1, with no clear D. CDR1 is GTSNPN and CDR2 is SVGIG in the germline V gene (reference sequence). The CDR3 covers 12 residues. The germline V and J ends were trimmed by 3 bases and 6 bases, with 9 bases remaining between them. CDR3 sequence reads: CAWRPLSNEQFF. For the CDR3, the DNA is TGTGCCTGGAGGCCTCTCTCCAATGAGCAGTTCTTC.

The table lists this clonotype with a few counts. This chain links TRBV2 with TRBJ1-1; the D gene is possibly TRBD1 (5 bases). Germline loops: CDR1 SNHLY, CDR2 FYNNEI. Deletions cut 7 bases from V and 7 bases from J, with 16 bases between. CDR3 length: 13 residues. CDR3 DNA sequence: TGTGCCAGCACCTCGGGGCAGGCTAGTGAAGCTTTCTTT. It encodes CASTSGQASEAFF. Drawing the rest from reference TRBV2 and TRBJ1-1, the complete variable domain is EPEVTQTPSHQVTQMGQEVILRCVPISNHLYFYWYRQILGQKVEFLVSFYNNEISEKSEIFDDQFSVERPDGSNFTLKIRSTKLEDSAMYFCASTSGQASEAFFGQGTRLTVV.

This clonotype was observed a handful of times. One end of the junction does not line up with germline, which may come from a read error. This chain uses TRBV3-1 with TRBJ2-3, with D perhaps TRBD1 or TRBD2 (5 bases each). The CDR3 is 11 residues long. Germline CDR1 is LGHDT and CDR2 is YNNKEL (reference sequence). The DNA of the CDR3 is TGTGCCAGCAGATCCGGGACGCTATTGGATTTT. Protein product: CASRSGTLLDF.

The chain joins TRBV4-3 to TRBJ2-7; D call uncertain. This CDR3 is 13 amino acids long. Germline lookup yields CDR1 LGHNA and CDR2 YSLEER. V was shortened by 0 bases and J by 9 bases, with 12 bases between the two germline ends. CDR3 sequence reads: CASSQDFGNAQYF. CDR3 sequence (DNA): TGCGCCAGCAGCCAAGATTTTGGGAACGCGCAGTACTTC.

In this sample, this clonotype turned up a few times. The chain carries TRBV11-2 and TRBJ2-1, with 10 bases that match TRBD2. This CDR3 has 16 residues. The germline gives CDR1 SGHAT, CDR2 FQNNGV. V lost 5 bases, J lost 7 bases, and 11 bases stayed unmatched. The DNA for the CDR3 is TGTGCCAGCAGCGAAGGGGTAGCGGGAGGTTTAAATGAGCAGTTCTTC. Its protein product is CASSEGVAGGLNEQFF.

This clonotype was observed a few times. The V gene is TRBV30, the J gene TRBJ2-1; 10 bases are shared with TRBD2. V lost 0 bases to trimming and J lost 7 bases; unmatched junction nucleotides: 15. There are 18 residues in the CDR3. Germline V gene lookup returns CDR1 GTSNPN and CDR2 SVGIG (reference sequence). CDR3 amino acids: CAWSVKASGSGGRNEQFF. CDR3 bases: TGTGCCTGGAGTGTCAAGGCTAGCGGGAGTGGAGGGCGGAATGAGCAGTTCTTC.

This clonotype occurred many times. The rearrangement uses TRBV10-3 and TRBJ2-3, with TRBD1 matching over 8 bases. CDR1 is ENHRY, CDR2 SYGVKD, per germline. J was trimmed by 0 bases and V by 11 bases; bases with no gene match: 10. This CDR3 region has 15 residues. The CDR3 here is CAAHKDRASTDTQYF. The CDR3 DNA follows: TGTGCCGCTCACAAGGACAGGGCTAGCACAGATACGCAGTATTTT.

About this clonotype itself: A read error may account for a junction end that differs from germline. The V call is TRBV30, the J call TRBJ2-2; no definite D call. The length of the CDR3 is 13 residues. Germline-derived CDR1 and CDR2 are GTSNPN and SVGIG (reference sequence). The CDR3 loop reads CAWSVSNSGELFF. DNA for the CDR3: TGTGCCTGGAGTGTCTCAAACAGCGGGGAGCTGTTTTTT.

V and J are TRBV29-1 and TRBJ2-3, with D perhaps matching TRBD2 (5 bases). The CDR3 is made up of 12 amino acids. Between the trimmed V and J ends, which lost 8 bases and 2 bases, there was a span of 11 bases. Germline V CDR1 and CDR2: SQVTM, ANQGSEA. Here the CDR3 reads CSTEGYTDTQYF. The CDR3 DNA is TGCAGCACCGAGGGCTACACAGATACGCAGTATTTT.

The rearrangement joins TRBV20-1 to TRBJ2-1; TRBD2 matches at 8 bases. The CDR3 spans 15 residues. V lost 0 bases and J lost 1; bases outside the gene matches: 2. Looked up from germline, CDR1 is DFQATT and CDR2 is SNEGSKA (reference sequence). CDR3 region: CSARDSSGSYNEQFF. The DNA of the CDR3 is TGCAGTGCTAGAGACTCTAGCGGGTCCTACAATGAGCAGTTCTTC.

This clonotype showed up many times. The J gene is TRBJ2-5, the V gene TRBV10-2; the match to TRBD2 covers 7 bases. The CDR3 totals 15 residues. Unmatched junction bases numbered 8, after V lost 2 bases and J lost 5 bases. The germline V gene encodes CDR1 WSHSY and CDR2 SAAADI. CDR3 region: CASSEPGGRSETQYF. The DNA for the CDR3 is TGCGCCAGCAGTGAGCCTGGCGGGAGATCGGAGACCCAGTACTTC.

This chain connects TRBV29-1 to TRBJ2-3; 9 nucleotides line up with TRBD1. The CDR3 is 15 residues long. Germline assignment: CDR1 SQVTM and CDR2 ANQGSEA. J was trimmed by 0 bases and V by 5 bases; bases with no gene match: 6. CDR3 nucleotides: TGCAGCGTTCTCAACAGGGGGCGAAGCACAGATACGCAGTATTTT. Translated, it gives CSVLNRGRSTDTQYF.

This clonotype was counted between two and nine times. V is TRBV3-1 and J is TRBJ2-2; D gene ambiguous. Trimming cost V 1 base and J 1 base, with 10 bases left between them. Germline CDR1 reads LGHDT; CDR2 reads YNNKEL (reference sequence). The CDR3 totals 16 residues. The CDR3 DNA reads TGTGCCAGCAGCCAAGCGAGAACAGTGAACACCGGGGAGCTGTTTTTT. Its protein product is CASSQARTVNTGELFF.

This clonotype was detected ten times or more. This chain links TRBV20-1 with TRBJ2-1, with D perhaps TRBD1 (5 bases). The CDR3 is made up of 12 amino acids. V lost 8 bases and J lost 11, with 19 bases in between. Per the germline V gene, CDR1 is DFQATT and CDR2 is SNEGSKA (reference sequence). The CDR3 region has the DNA TGCAGTCCTACCCCGCAGGACAACCAGCAGTTCTTC. Protein: CSPTPQDNQQFF.

Ten or more counts support this clonotype. The chain combines TRBV20-1 with TRBJ2-7; 10 nucleotides align to TRBD1. V dropped 5 bases and J dropped 7; count of bases not matched to a gene: 5. The CDR3 contains 12 residues. The germline V gene encodes CDR1 DFQATT and CDR2 SNEGSKA (reference sequence). DNA of the CDR3: TGCAGTGCTCCGGGACAGGGGAAAGAGCAGTACTTC. Amino acid sequence: CSAPGQGKEQYF.

This clonotype was observed a few times. V gene TRBV20-1 combines with J gene TRBJ2-1, with 9 nucleotides matching TRBD2. In germline, CDR1 is DFQATT, CDR2 SNEGSKA (reference sequence). V shed 0 bases, J shed 4 bases, and the junction held 4 bases outside the gene matches. The CDR3 covers 15 residues. The CDR3 loop reads CSARDLRGGYNEQFF. CDR3 sequence (DNA): TGCAGTGCTAGAGATCTGCGGGGGGGGTACAATGAGCAGTTCTTC.

Relative to its sample, this clonotype is medium-sized. V usage is TRBV20-1 and J usage is TRBJ2-6; D possibly uses TRBD1 or TRBD2 (5 bases each). CDR3 length: 16 amino acids. V shed 0 bases and J shed 0 bases, with 9 bases lying between them. The V gene's germline CDR1 is DFQATT and CDR2 SNEGSKA (reference sequence). CDR3 loop: CSAREGTPSGANVLTF. The CDR3 bases are TGCAGTGCTAGAGAAGGGACGCCCTCTGGGGCCAACGTCCTGACTTTC.

This clonotype was counted many times. The V gene is TRBV4-2, the J gene TRBJ1-6; D ambiguous. This CDR3 has 14 amino acids. CDR1 is LGHNA, CDR2 YNFKEQ, per germline. V lost 0 bases to trimming and J lost 6 bases, with 6 bases between them. The CDR3 DNA reads as TGTGCCAGCAGCCAAGAAGAGGGTAATTCACCCCTCCACTTT. As protein: CASSQEEGNSPLHF.

The table lists this clonotype with many counts. The chain joins TRBV5-6 to TRBJ2-7; D is perhaps TRBD2 (6 bases). Germline CDR1 reads SGHDT; CDR2 reads YYEEEE. The V gene lost 1 base and the J gene lost 4 bases, with 12 bases spanning the gap. The CDR3 spans 14 residues. The CDR3 spells CASSLRDSSYEQYF. The CDR3 DNA reads TGTGCCAGCAGCTTGCGGGACTCCAGTTACGAGCAGTACTTC.

This clonotype was seen many times. The V gene is TRBV5-5, the J gene TRBJ2-1; D is perhaps TRBD1 or TRBD2 (5 bases each). V was cut by 1 base and J by 5 bases, with 13 bases left in between. Looked up from germline, CDR1 is SGHKS and CDR2 is YYEKEE (reference sequence). The CDR3 is 15 residues long. The CDR3 coding sequence is TGTGCCAGCAGCTTGCTCGGGACCCGCAACAATGAGCAGTTCTTC. This sequence encodes CASSLLGTRNNEQFF.

The chain combines TRBV27 with TRBJ2-5, with 11 positions matching TRBD2. The length of the CDR3 is 16 residues. Germline V gene data show CDR1 as MNHEY and CDR2 as SMNVEV (reference sequence). V dropped 6 bases and J dropped 5; count of bases not matched to a gene: 11. The CDR3, as DNA: TGTGCCAGCAGCCCGCTCCGACTAGCGGGAAAGGAGACCCAGTACTTC. Amino acid sequence: CASSPLRLAGKETQYF.

The chain joins TRBV24-1 to TRBJ2-7; 8 bases match TRBD1. J lost 7 bases, V lost 3 bases, and 10 bases had no gene match. The CDR3 contains 15 residues. In germline, CDR1 is KGHDR, CDR2 SFDVKD. This CDR3 is CATSDLRTGTREQYF. For the CDR3, the DNA is TGTGCCACCAGTGATCTTCGGACAGGGACGAGGGAGCAGTACTTC.

This clonotype has a count of ten or more. The CDR3 loop reads CASSLASLPHEQFF. CDR3 DNA: TGTGCCAGCAGCTTGGCCTCCCTCCCACATGAGCAGTTCTTC. The chain combines TRBV5-5 with TRBJ2-1; D is uncertain. The CDR3 consists of 14 residues. V lost 0 bases, J lost 8 bases, and 12 bases lay in between. Germline assignment: CDR1 SGHKS and CDR2 YYEKEE (reference sequence).

This clonotype has only a few counts. The genes are TRBV2 and TRBJ2-3, with D possibly called TRBD1 or TRBD2 (6 bases each). V lost 6 bases and J lost 2, with 12 bases in between. The CDR3 length is 14 residues. CDR1 and CDR2 from the germline V gene are SNHLY and FYNNEI. CDR3 protein: CASRGPGATDTQYF. CDR3 in DNA: TGTGCCAGCAGGGGACCGGGGGCCACAGATACGCAGTATTTT. Together with reference TRBV2 and TRBJ2-3, the CDR3 gives the full variable domain: EPEVTQTPSHQVTQMGQEVILRCVPISNHLYFYWYRQILGQKVEFLVSFYNNEISEKSEIFDDQFSVERPDGSNFTLKIRSTKLEDSAMYFCASRGPGATDTQYFGPGTRLTVL.

This clonotype was found a few times. CDR3 in DNA: TGTGCCATTTCAACCAGCGGGAGTTACGAGCAGTACTTC. Its translation: CAISTSGSYEQYF. This sequence joins TRBV6-6 and TRBJ2-7; TRBD2 agrees at 8 bases. This CDR3 has 13 amino acids. Germline V gene lookup returns CDR1 MNHNY and CDR2 SVGAGI (reference sequence). Trimming took 10 bases from V and 4 from J; bases not matched to a gene: 9.

The rearrangement uses TRBV20-1 and TRBJ1-4; D uncertain. CDR1 DFQATT and CDR2 SNEGSKA come from the germline V gene (reference sequence). This CDR3 comprises 12 residues. The ends were cut back, 3 bases at V and 8 bases at J, with 10 bases in the middle. CDR3 region: CSASYQSEKLFF. Here the CDR3 DNA reads TGCAGTGCTAGTTACCAGTCCGAAAAACTGTTTTTT.

This clonotype was observed a handful of times. The V gene is TRBV4-3, the J gene TRBJ2-3, with D perhaps TRBD1 (6 bases). The CDR3 is 15 amino acids. Trimming cost V 1 base and J 3 bases, with 11 bases left between them. Germline V gives CDR1 LGHNA, CDR2 YSLEER. The CDR3 nucleotides read TGCGCCAGCAGCCAAGGTGGACAGAGAACAGATACGCAGTATTTT. This codes for CASSQGGQRTDTQYF.

There are many counts of this clonotype. V usage is TRBV28 and J usage is TRBJ2-1; the match to TRBD2 covers 13 bases. The CDR3 spans 19 residues. The trim removed 6 bases at V and 8 bases at J, leaving 19 bases unmatched. The germline CDR1 and CDR2 sequences are MDHEN and SYDVKM. CDR3 sequence (DNA): TGTGCCAGCAGCCGCCCACCCCGGACTAGCGGGAGAAGGGTCGATGAGCAGTTCTTC. It translates to CASSRPPRTSGRRVDEQFF. Together with reference TRBV28 and TRBJ2-1, the CDR3 gives the full variable domain: DVKVTQSSRYLVKRTGEKVFLECVQDMDHENMFWYRQDPGLGLRLIYFSYDVKMKEKGDIPEGYSVSREKKERFSLILESASTNQTSMYLCASSRPPRTSGRRVDEQFFGPGTRLTVL.

Only a few counts were recorded for this clonotype. J is TRBJ2-7 and V is TRBV6-2 or TRBV6-3, with D perhaps TRBD1 (5 bases). V lost 5 bases and J 3 bases, leaving 11 bases between the germline ends. In germline, CDR1 is MNHEY, CDR2 SVGEGT. The length of the CDR3 is 13 residues. Written as DNA, the CDR3 is TGTGCCAGCAGTAGGGGCTGGGACTACGAGCAGTACTTC. Protein product: CASSRGWDYEQYF.